The clone carrying this T cell receptor (beta chain) has a count of ten or more. Germline-derived CDR1 and CDR2 are SGHTA and FQGNSA. The CDR3 loop spans 12 amino acids. V was pared by 3 bases and J by 4 bases, with 6 bases between. Using unique molecular identifiers, the investigators prepared the TCRbeta library. Via MiXCR, TCRdb re-called the PCR reads, giving one row per CDR3 protein. This table has about 110,000 distinct CDR3 sequences, about 9.3% appearing once. The sample belongs to a study of T-cell reconstitution after alpha-beta-depleted transplantation in children. This TCR was sampled from a human donor who donated a stem cell graft to a child with acute lymphoblastic leukemia. The specimen comprised PBMCs from the stem cell graft donor, sampled from the stem cell graft. The gene calls are TRBV7-2 and TRBJ1-1; D not resolved. In nucleotides, the CDR3 is TGTGCCAGCAGCTTCGGGCCCACTGAAGCTTTCTTT. This encodes CASSFGPTEAFF.